The next 6 T cell receptor beta chains were all read from a single sample in a study of blood T cell repertoires in COVID-19. The protocol was immunoSEQ multiplex PCR, while the TCRdb copy is restricted to in-frame clones and leaves out a portion. The sample holds some 130,000 clones; roughly three quarters are singletons and the top ten take 1.9%. Source material: peripheral blood. The receptors stem from an older woman with acute or convalescent COVID-19.

J is TRBJ1-2 and V is TRBV20-1, with 7 nucleotides matching TRBD1. Trimming took 3 bases from V and 4 from J; bases not matched to a gene: 8. Per germline, CDR1 DFQATT and CDR2 SNEGSKA (reference sequence). The CDR3 loop spans 14 amino acids. The CDR3 protein is CSASRDSRAYGYTF. The CDR3 DNA follows: TGCAGTGCTAGTAGGGACAGCCGGGCCTATGGCTACACCTTC.

This sequence joins TRBV5-4 and TRBJ2-5, with 7 bases aligning to TRBD1. Trimming removed 2 bases from V and 2 bases from J; junction bases left unmatched: 12. This CDR3 is 17 amino acids long. CDR1 and CDR2 (germline): SGHNT, YYREEE (reference sequence). In DNA, the CDR3 is TGTGCCAGCAGCTTCGGACAGGCACCCTCTTCTCAAGAGACCCAGTACTTC. Its translation: CASSFGQAPSSQETQYF.

The chain couples TRBV6-1 to TRBJ2-5; 7 bases line up with TRBD2. Trimming removed 8 bases from V and 4 bases from J; junction bases left unmatched: 4. The CDR3 has 12 residues. The germline V gene has CDR1 MNHNS and CDR2 SASEGT. The CDR3 protein is CASVGGGETQYF. The DNA of the CDR3 is TGTGCCAGCGTGGGGGGGGGAGAGACCCAGTACTTC.

This sequence joins TRBV19 and TRBJ1-5; D possibly corresponds to TRBD1 (6 bases). CDR3 length: 14 amino acids. The V gene's germline CDR1 is LNHDA and CDR2 SQIVND (reference sequence). V dropped 6 bases and J dropped 0 bases, with 9 bases sitting between them. The CDR3 reads CASRPDSSNQPQHF. The CDR3 DNA is TGTGCCAGTAGGCCGGACAGTAGCAATCAGCCCCAGCATTTT.

The V call is TRBV7-2, the J call TRBJ2-7; 8 nucleotides align to TRBD1. This CDR3 comprises 15 residues. Germline values: CDR1 SGHTA, CDR2 FQGNSA. J was trimmed by 2 bases and V by 3 bases; bases with no gene match: 6. CDR3 residues: CASSLGQGATYEQYF. The CDR3 DNA sequence: TGTGCCAGCAGCTTGGGGCAGGGGGCGACCTACGAGCAGTACTTC.

The rearrangement links TRBV4-1 to TRBJ1-2; tentative D call: TRBD1 (6 bases). CDR1 is MGHRA, CDR2 YSYEKL, per germline. V shed 2 bases and J shed 9 bases, with 28 bases lying between them. The length of the CDR3 is 18 residues. CDR3 nucleotide sequence: TGCGCCAGCAGCCAAATCAGAACCCAAATTCCAGGGGAGCGAAGCTACACCTTC. As protein: CASSQIRTQIPGERSYTF.